This TCR beta chain appears in the sequencing data of a study of T cells in Graves' hyperthyroidism and ophthalmopathy. Out of 10 ml of fresh peripheral blood came the PBMCs. TCR beta CDR3 regions were amplified from RNA transcripts. HTBI primers were used for first-round RT-PCR of the TCR CDR3. TCRdb called the multiplex PCR reads again in MiXCR, with one record for every CDR3 protein. The data contain about 840,000 distinct CDR3 sequences, about 38% of them singletons. Germline loops: CDR1 MGHRA, CDR2 YSYEKL. With 0 bases clipped from V and 8 bases from J, the junction kept 4 bases outside the gene matches. The CDR3 consists of 14 residues. Of note for this clonotype: Its target is unknown.

General study findings and limits: By a 13 V-J model, ophthalmopathy was set apart from stable hyperthyroidism.

The sequence was obtained from a man aged 18 to 30 with Graves' hyperthyroidism. Sample: blood. The chain carries TRBV4-1 and TRBJ1-2; 9 nucleotides line up with TRBD1. The CDR3 region is CASSQEQGAGGYTF. CDR3 coding DNA: TGCGCCAGCAGCCAAGAACAGGGGGCGGGGGGCTACACCTTC.